Listed here are 20 T cell receptor beta chains from one sample, sequenced in a study of blood T cell repertoires in COVID-19. This table comes from immunoSEQ multiplex PCR, and its TCRdb copy is limited to in-frame clones, with some not included. In the table there are around 300,000 clones, roughly 90% of which are singletons. The material sequenced was PBMCs or T cells enriched from blood (not recorded which). Receptors originate from a woman aged 25-40 years who had recovered from COVID-19.

This clone was seen just once. The chain carries TRBV28 and TRBJ2-7, with a weak D call TRBD1 (7 bases). CDR1 is MDHEN, CDR2 SYDVKM, per germline. V lost 11 bases and J lost 3, with 14 bases in between. The CDR3 extends over 12 amino acids. CDR3 DNA sequence: TGTGCCGTAAGGCAGGGGGGCTACGAGCAGTACTTC. Protein: CAVRQGGYEQYF.

With regard to this clone: Distinct nucleotide sequences in the sample also encode this CDR3. The chain has TRBV27 and TRBJ2-5; D is possibly TRBD1 (6 bases). CDR3 length: 13 amino acids. Trimming removed 3 bases at V and 5 bases at J, with 10 bases between. Germline V gene data show CDR1 as MNHEY and CDR2 as SMNVEV (reference sequence). CDR3 in amino acids: CASSFLGAETQYF. The CDR3 region has the DNA TGTGCCAGCAGTTTTTTGGGGGCTGAGACCCAGTACTTC.

The CDR3 loop reads CASSSTGGSGNTIYF. The CDR3 bases are TGTGCCAGCAGTTCTACAGGGGGCTCTGGAAACACCATATATTTT. The chain combines TRBV28 with TRBJ1-3, with TRBD1 matching over 8 bases. Germline CDR1 reads MDHEN; CDR2 reads SYDVKM. Trimming cost V 4 bases and J 0 bases; bases outside gene matches: 2. The CDR3 consists of 15 residues.

This clone came up once. This chain joins TRBV6-2 or TRBV6-3 and TRBJ2-2; TRBD1 matches at 8 bases. Germline lookup yields CDR1 MNHEY and CDR2 SVGEGT. This CDR3 spans 18 amino acids. Trimming at V came to 5 bases and at J to 7 bases, leaving 18 bases not matched to a gene. The CDR3 sequence is CASSLANWGQVGSGELFF. CDR3 coding DNA: TGTGCCAGCAGTCTGGCGAATTGGGGACAGGTCGGAAGCGGGGAGCTGTTTTTT.

The V call is TRBV11-2, the J call TRBJ2-7; 8 nucleotides align to TRBD2. This CDR3 region has 17 residues. CDR1 and CDR2 from the germline V gene are SGHAT and FQNNGV. The V and J ends lost 4 bases and 3 bases, in that order; junction bases with no gene match: 14. As DNA, the CDR3 is TGTGCCAGCAGCTCCCTTTCCAGTAGCGGGAACATCTACGAGCAGTACTTC. Amino acid sequence: CASSSLSSSGNIYEQYF.

The gene calls are TRBV6-5 and TRBJ1-1; a weak D match, TRBD1 (6 bases). Trimming took 4 bases from V and 1 from J, leaving 16 bases between them. CDR1 is MNHEY and CDR2 is SVGAGI in the germline V gene. The CDR3 has 16 amino acids. The CDR3 sequence is CASSSQGLGRNTEAFF. The CDR3 nucleotides are TGTGCCAGCAGTTCACAGGGATTGGGGCGGAACACTGAAGCTTTCTTT.

The chain combines TRBV27 with TRBJ1-2, with 8 bases aligning to TRBD1. Germline lookup yields CDR1 MNHEY and CDR2 SMNVEV (reference sequence). This CDR3 region has 13 residues. V dropped 6 bases and J dropped 8; count of bases not matched to a gene: 8. Here the CDR3 reads CASSLQGVGGYTF. CDR3 sequence (DNA): TGTGCCAGCAGCTTACAGGGGGTCGGAGGCTACACCTTC.

The chain recombines TRBV18 with TRBJ1-4; D is possibly TRBD1 (6 bases). The ends were cut back, 6 bases at V and 8 bases at J, with 10 bases in the middle. CDR1 and CDR2 from the germline V gene are KGHSH and LQKENI. This CDR3 region has 12 residues. The DNA of the CDR3 is TGTGCCAGCTCTTTGCAGGGGGAAAAACTGTTTTTT. Encoded protein: CASSLQGEKLFF.

The rearrangement uses TRBV5-4 and TRBJ1-1, with 7 bases lining up with TRBD1. The CDR3 loop spans 15 amino acids. CDR1 is SGHNT and CDR2 is YYREEE in the germline V gene (reference sequence). V shed 2 bases and J 10 bases; nucleotides not matched to a gene: 14. CDR3 nucleotides: TGTGCCAGCAGCTTAGGCGAGGGGGCTTACCTCGGAGCTTTCTTT. Amino acids: CASSLGEGAYLGAFF. Drawing the rest from reference TRBV5-4 and TRBJ1-1, the complete variable domain is ETGVTQSPTHLIKTRGQQVTLRCSSQSGHNTVSWYQQALGQGPQFIFQYYREEENGRGNFPPRFSGLQFPNYSSELNVNALELDDSALYLCASSLGEGAYLGAFFGQGTRLTVV.

The chain uses TRBV28 and TRBJ2-7; TRBD2 matches at 8 bases. There are 17 residues in the CDR3. Germline CDR1 reads MDHEN; CDR2 reads SYDVKM. With 4 bases clipped from V and 0 bases from J, the junction kept 11 bases outside the gene matches. CDR3 loop: CASSWASGHRLSYEQYF. For the CDR3, the DNA is TGTGCCAGCAGTTGGGCTAGCGGGCACAGGCTCTCCTACGAGCAGTACTTC.

The chain couples TRBV9 to TRBJ2-3; tentative D call: TRBD1 (5 bases). The CDR3 has 16 amino acids. Germline CDR1 reads SGDLS; CDR2 reads YYNGEE. V lost 4 bases, J lost 1 base, and 16 bases lay in between. CDR3 residues: CASSQGQGAGTDTQYF. The CDR3 DNA reads TGTGCCAGCAGCCAAGGCCAAGGGGCGGGCACAGATACGCAGTATTTT.

This chain links TRBV11-2 with TRBJ2-5; 16 bases line up with TRBD2. This CDR3 region has 18 residues. The germline gives CDR1 SGHAT, CDR2 FQNNGV. J gave up 3 bases and V 9 bases, and 13 bases lay outside the gene matches. The CDR3 DNA follows: TGTGCCAGTGCCCGGGGGGGACTAGCGGGAGGGCGGAAAGAGACCCAGTACTTC. Residues: CASARGGLAGGRKETQYF.

This clone came up once. The V gene is TRBV5-1, the J gene TRBJ2-3; TRBD1 matches at 8 bases. Trimming removed 7 bases from V and 3 bases from J; junction bases left unmatched: 19. The CDR3 loop spans 18 amino acids. Germline CDR1 SGHRS, CDR2 YFSETQ. The CDR3 reads CASGLKRTGPLITDTQYF. The CDR3 DNA follows: TGCGCCAGCGGTCTTAAGAGGACAGGGCCCCTTATAACAGATACGCAGTATTTT.

This clone was detected a few times. This chain joins TRBV4-2 and TRBJ2-5; the D gene is possibly TRBD2 (5 bases). V was trimmed by 0 bases and J by 3 bases, leaving 8 bases between them. This CDR3 is 14 amino acids long. Germline CDR1 is LGHNA and CDR2 is YNFKEQ. In nucleotides, the CDR3 is TGTGCCAGCAGCCAAGAACCGGGAAAAGAGACCCAGTACTTC. Translating gives CASSQEPGKETQYF.

The chain joins TRBV9 to TRBJ1-2, with 8 bases aligning to TRBD1. CDR3 length: 14 residues. The V gene's germline CDR1 is SGDLS and CDR2 YYNGEE. After removal of 0 bases from V and 7 bases from J, the junction contained 5 bases not matched to a gene. The CDR3 spells CASSVVAGGSGYTF. The CDR3, as DNA: TGTGCCAGCAGCGTAGTAGCAGGGGGCTCTGGCTACACCTTC. Using reference TRBV9 and TRBJ1-2 for the parts outside the CDR3, the full variable domain is DSGVTQTPKHLITATGQRVTLRCSPRSGDLSVYWYQQSLDQGLQFLIQYYNGEERAKGNILERFSAQQFPDLHSELNLSSLELGDSALYFCASSVVAGGSGYTFGSGTRLTVV.

The chain recombines TRBV7-9 with TRBJ1-4; tentatively, D is TRBD1 (5 bases). The CDR3 has 16 residues. Trimming cost V 1 base and J 1 base, with 10 bases left between them. From germline, CDR1 is SEHNR and CDR2 FQNEAQ (reference sequence). The CDR3: CASSLGIDRTNEKLFF. In DNA, the CDR3 is TGTGCCAGCAGCTTAGGGATCGACAGAACTAATGAAAAACTGTTTTTT.

This sequence joins TRBV5-1 and TRBJ2-2, with D possibly TRBD1 on 6 matching bases. This CDR3 has 16 amino acids. Trimming removed 4 bases from V and 4 bases from J, with 17 bases in between. Germline V gene lookup returns CDR1 SGHRS and CDR2 YFSETQ. CDR3 nucleotide sequence: TGCGCCAGCAGCATTGCAGGGGATTCAGGCACCGGGGAGCTGTTTTTT. Translated, it gives CASSIAGDSGTGELFF.

The chain uses TRBV13 and TRBJ1-1; a weak D match, TRBD1 (6 bases). V lost 7 bases and J 1 base, leaving 7 bases between the germline ends. This CDR3 is built from 12 residues. CDR1 PRHDT and CDR2 FYEKMQ come from the germline V gene (reference sequence). The CDR3 DNA reads TGTGCCAGCACGGACAGGAACACTGAAGCTTTCTTT. Protein: CASTDRNTEAFF.

The V and J genes are TRBV29-1 and TRBJ1-2; possibly TRBD1 for D (5 bases). Trimming pared 4 bases from V and 7 bases from J, leaving 16 bases between. Germline V gives CDR1 SQVTM, CDR2 ANQGSEA. The CDR3 totals 13 residues. As DNA, the CDR3 is TGCAGCGTTGGAACAGGCACCGGGTTTGGCTACACCTTC. This gives the protein CSVGTGTGFGYTF.

The chain combines TRBV16 with TRBJ1-2, with D perhaps TRBD1 (5 bases). This CDR3 comprises 15 residues. Trimming shortened V by 0 bases and J by 8 bases, and 16 bases separated the two germline ends. Germline CDR1 reads KGHSY; CDR2 reads FQNENV. The CDR3 region is CASSQSEGVPSGYTF. In nucleotides, the CDR3 is TGTGCCAGCAGCCAATCGGAAGGGGTTCCCTCGGGCTACACCTTC.